Listed below are T cell receptor beta chains from one sample, sequenced in a study of regulatory T cells in long-lasting Graves disease. TCRdb ran MiXCR on the multiplex PCR reads and lists one entry per CDR3 protein. Among roughly 610,000 distinct CDR3 sequences listed, about 16% were seen once. These same records also appear under a second study, on T cells in Graves' hyperthyroidism and ophthalmopathy.

The sequences come from peripheral blood mononuclear cells (PBMCs), collected at new diagnosis, from a patient treated with antithyroid drugs. The receptors come from a man younger than 30 with Graves disease. The CDR3 runs from the conserved cysteine through the conserved F or W. The D gene is left open where the match is weak. For some rows the clone size is stated as once, few or many, or as a class when expanded; others skip it.

j_gene | v_gene | d_gene | abundance | CDR3aa | CDR3nt
TRBJ1-1 | TRBV20-1 | - | many | CSANKAGRDTEAFF | TGCAGTGCCAACAAAGCAGGGCGAGACACTGAAGCTTTCTTT
TRBJ2-3 | TRBV7-7 | TRBD2 | - | CASSSGLGGDTQYF | TGTGCTAGCAGCTCCGGACTAGGTGGCGATACGCAGTATTTT
TRBJ2-2 | TRBV2 | TRBD2 | - | CASSDGLAGYRAGELFF | TGTGCCAGCAGTGACGGACTAGCGGGATATCGCGCCGGGGAGCTGTTTTTT
TRBJ1-2 | TRBV6-1 | - | few | CASSDVSDGIFNYGYTF | TGTGCCAGCAGTGACGTGTCGGACGGGATCTTTAACTATGGCTACACCTTC
TRBJ2-3 | TRBV20-1 | TRBD1 | - | CSASPGTGDTQYF | TGCAGTGCTAGCCCCGGGACAGGGGATACGCAGTATTTT
TRBJ2-3 | TRBV7-9 | - | - | CRGAPTTDTQYF | TGCCGCGGAGCGCCTACCACAGATACGCAGTATTTT
TRBJ2-7 | TRBV4-1 | TRBD2 | - | CASSQVSGAGEQYF | TGCGCCAGCAGCCAAGTTAGCGGGGCGGGCGAGCAGTACTTC
TRBJ2-7 | TRBV5-4 | TRBD2 | - | CASSIAGESEQYF | TGTGCCAGCAGCATAGCGGGAGAAAGCGAGCAGTACTTC
TRBJ2-5 | TRBV29-1 | TRBD2 | few | CSGETSGRAGAQYF | TGCAGCGGGGAGACTAGCGGGCGGGCGGGGGCCCAGTACTTC
TRBJ1-1 | TRBV2 | - | many | CASSFGQSNTEAFF | TGTGCCAGCAGCTTCGGGCAGTCGAACACTGAAGCTTTCTTT
TRBJ1-1 | TRBV28 | - | many | CASSTVLEAFF | TGTGCCAGCTCCACCGTGCTTGAAGCTTTCTTT
TRBJ2-5 | TRBV15 | - | - | CATSSLPGSLGTQYF | TGTGCCACCAGCAGCTTACCAGGGAGTTTGGGGACCCAGTACTTC
TRBJ1-2 | TRBV20-1 | - | - | CSAPWAGSNYGYTF | TGCAGTGCGCCTTGGGCAGGTAGCAATTATGGCTACACCTTC
TRBJ1-1 | TRBV5-1 | - | many | CASSLERWGEAFF | TGTGCCAGCAGCTTGGAAAGGTGGGGAGAAGCTTTCTTT
TRBJ2-7 | TRBV27 | TRBD2 | many | CASSLAGGKYEQYF | TGTGCCAGCAGTTTAGCGGGAGGTAAATACGAGCAGTACTTC
TRBJ2-1 | TRBV5-6 | TRBD2 | - | CASSMGHTSGSSYNEQFF | TGTGCCAGCAGTATGGGCCATACTAGCGGGAGTTCGTACAATGAGCAGTTCTTC
TRBJ1-6 | TRBV9 | TRBD1 | few | CASSDRQGSDNSPLHF | TGTGCCAGCAGCGATCGACAGGGGTCGGATAATTCACCCCTCCACTTT
TRBJ2-7 | TRBV27 | TRBD1 | many | CASSLPTGDEQYF | TGTGCCAGCAGTTTACCGACAGGGGACGAGCAGTACTTC
TRBJ1-2 | TRBV29-1 | - | few | CSAEGGYGYTF | TGCAGCGCGGAGGGGGGCTATGGCTACACCTTC
TRBJ2-1 | TRBV6-2/TRBV6-3 | TRBD2 | many | CASKALAGAHFDEQFF | TGTGCCAGCAAGGCGCTAGCGGGAGCTCACTTCGATGAGCAGTTCTTC
TRBJ2-3 | TRBV5-1 | - | - | CASSPDPEGPRADTQYF | TGCGCCAGCAGCCCTGACCCGGAGGGCCCTCGAGCAGATACGCAGTATTTT
TRBJ1-2 | TRBV5-1 | TRBD1 | - | CASSTRDSARGYGYTF | TGCGCCAGCAGCACTCGGGACAGTGCAAGAGGCTATGGCTACACCTTC
TRBJ2-7 | TRBV15 | - | few | CATQELGGEQYF | TGTGCCACCCAGGAGCTTGGGGGCGAGCAGTACTTC
TRBJ2-3 | TRBV5-1 | - | many | CASSLGQGYGTDTQYF | TGCGCCAGCAGCTTGGGCCAGGGATATGGCACAGATACGCAGTATTTT
TRBJ2-7 | TRBV19 | - | few | CASSKDLDSYEQYF | TGTGCCAGTAGTAAAGACCTGGACAGCTACGAGCAGTACTTC
TRBJ2-3 | TRBV7-8 | TRBD2 | many | CASRPGLAGSTSTDTQYF | TGTGCCAGCCGGCCGGGACTAGCGGGATCTACTAGCACAGATACGCAGTATTTT
TRBJ2-1 | TRBV13 | TRBD2 | - | CASSYEGLAGSDNEQFF | TGTGCCAGCAGCTACGAAGGACTAGCGGGAAGTGACAATGAGCAGTTCTTC
TRBJ2-7 | TRBV6-1 | TRBD2 | many | CASRVAGERVYEQYF | TGTGCCAGCAGAGTAGCGGGAGAAAGGGTTTACGAGCAGTACTTC
TRBJ2-5 | TRBV27 | - | many | CASSPLYQETQYF | TGTGCCAGCAGTCCTCTGTACCAAGAGACCCAGTACTTC
TRBJ2-1 | TRBV20-1 | TRBD2 | few | CSAERWWATSGVAEQFF | TGCAGTGCCGAGAGATGGTGGGCGACTAGCGGGGTCGCTGAGCAGTTCTTC
TRBJ2-3 | TRBV6-5 | - | few | CASSYPRTIPRTDTQYF | TGTGCCAGCAGTTATCCAAGGACTATCCCGCGCACAGATACGCAGTATTTT
TRBJ1-1 | TRBV5-1 | TRBD1 | many | CASSPDPGTAEAFF | TGCGCCAGCAGCCCGGACCCGGGGACAGCTGAAGCTTTCTTT
TRBJ1-2 | TRBV28 | - | many | CASSLGREYGYTF | TGTGCCAGCAGTTTGGGCAGAGAGTATGGCTACACCTTC
TRBJ1-4 | TRBV28 | - | - | CASRQPALGEKLFF | TGTGCCAGCAGGCAGCCCGCCCTTGGGGAAAAACTGTTTTTT
TRBJ1-1 | TRBV7-9 | - | many | CASSAGQNSNTEAFF | TGTGCCAGCAGCGCCGGACAGAATTCGAACACTGAAGCTTTCTTT
TRBJ2-5 | TRBV9 | TRBD1 | few | CASSVERGQERETQYF | TGTGCCAGCAGCGTAGAACGTGGACAGGAGAGGGAGACCCAGTACTTC
TRBJ2-5 | TRBV5-1 | TRBD1 | - | CASSTRTGQETQYF | TGCGCCAGCAGCACACGGACAGGGCAAGAGACCCAGTACTTC
TRBJ2-1 | TRBV11-3 | TRBD2 | many | CASSVSGRAVEQFF | TGTGCCAGCAGCGTAAGCGGGAGGGCCGTTGAGCAGTTCTTC
TRBJ2-3 | TRBV20-1 | TRBD2 | - | CSARGVDGRSSTDTQYF | TGCAGTGCTAGAGGGGTAGACGGGAGGTCTAGCACAGATACGCAGTATTTT
TRBJ2-7 | TRBV6-5 | - | - | CASSYNEAAYEQYF | TGTGCCAGCAGTTACAATGAGGCCGCCTACGAGCAGTACTTC
TRBJ2-2 | TRBV5-1 | TRBD2 | - | CASSLVGASGRLTGELFF | TGCGCCAGCAGCTTGGTCGGAGCTAGCGGGAGACTCACCGGGGAGCTGTTTTTT
TRBJ2-3 | TRBV30 | - | many | CAWSAATSTDTQYF | TGTGCCTGGAGTGCCGCTACTAGCACAGATACGCAGTATTTT
TRBJ2-5 | TRBV7-9 | TRBD2 | - | CASSLGGDETQYF | TGTGCCAGCAGCTTGGGAGGGGATGAGACCCAGTACTTC
TRBJ1-3 | TRBV2 | - | many | CASSEADKDSGNTIYF | TGTGCCAGCAGTGAAGCGGACAAGGACTCTGGAAACACCATATATTTT
TRBJ2-7 | TRBV5-4 | TRBD1 | - | CASSHKITGTGYFHEQYF | TGTGCCAGCAGCCATAAAATAACCGGGACAGGGTATTTCCACGAGCAGTACTTC
TRBJ2-1 | TRBV7-9 | - | many | CASSLVIALEQFF | TGTGCCAGCAGCTTAGTAATAGCCCTTGAGCAGTTCTTC
TRBJ2-5 | TRBV28 | TRBD2 | many | CASRRGVKETQYF | TGTGCCAGCAGGCGGGGGGTTAAAGAGACCCAGTACTTC